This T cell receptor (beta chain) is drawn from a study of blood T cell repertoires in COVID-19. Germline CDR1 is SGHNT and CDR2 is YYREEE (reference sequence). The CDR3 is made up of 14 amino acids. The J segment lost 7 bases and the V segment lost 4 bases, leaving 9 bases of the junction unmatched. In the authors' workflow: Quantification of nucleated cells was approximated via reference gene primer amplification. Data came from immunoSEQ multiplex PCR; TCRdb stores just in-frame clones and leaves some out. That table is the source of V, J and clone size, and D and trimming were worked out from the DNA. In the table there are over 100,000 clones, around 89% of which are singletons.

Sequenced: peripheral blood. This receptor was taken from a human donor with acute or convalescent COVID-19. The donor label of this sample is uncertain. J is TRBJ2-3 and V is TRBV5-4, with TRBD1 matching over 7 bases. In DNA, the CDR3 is TGTGCCAGCAGCCTAAGACAGGGCCCATATACGCAGTATTTT. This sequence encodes CASSLRQGPYTQYF. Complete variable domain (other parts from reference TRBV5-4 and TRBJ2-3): ETGVTQSPTHLIKTRGQQVTLRCSSQSGHNTVSWYQQALGQGPQFIFQYYREEENGRGNFPPRFSGLQFPNYSSELNVNALELDDSALYLCASSLRQGPYTQYFGPGTRLTVL.